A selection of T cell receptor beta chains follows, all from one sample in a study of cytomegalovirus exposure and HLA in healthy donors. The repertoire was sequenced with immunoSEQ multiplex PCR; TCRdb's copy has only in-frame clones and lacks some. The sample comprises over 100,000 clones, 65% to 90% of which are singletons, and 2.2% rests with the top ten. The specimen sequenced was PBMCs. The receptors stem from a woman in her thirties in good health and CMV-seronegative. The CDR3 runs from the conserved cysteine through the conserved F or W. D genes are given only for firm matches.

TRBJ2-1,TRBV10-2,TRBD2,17,CASSELGGAGSYNEQFF
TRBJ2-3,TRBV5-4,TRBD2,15,CASSLGGRWADTQYF
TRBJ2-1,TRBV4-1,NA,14,CASSQASVRDEQFF
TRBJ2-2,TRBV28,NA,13,CASSLVYVGELFF
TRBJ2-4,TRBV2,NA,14,CASTPVRGKNIQYF
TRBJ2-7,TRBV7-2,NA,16,CASSLDGGGRVYEQYF
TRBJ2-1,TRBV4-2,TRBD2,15,CASSQRRELRDEQFF
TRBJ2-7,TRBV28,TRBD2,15,CASSSSGAGNYEQYF
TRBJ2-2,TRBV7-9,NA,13,CASFSGVAGELFF
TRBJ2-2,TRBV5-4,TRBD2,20,CASSRPGTSGRKGRTGELFF
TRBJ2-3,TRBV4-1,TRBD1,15,CASSRDRGATDTQYF
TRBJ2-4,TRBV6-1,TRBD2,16,CASSASWTSGDGIQYF
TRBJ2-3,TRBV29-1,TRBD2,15,CSVVLASGSTDTQYF
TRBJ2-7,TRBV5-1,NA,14,CASSPTTASYEQYF
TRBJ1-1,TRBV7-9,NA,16,CASSLVRGLVFRSAFF
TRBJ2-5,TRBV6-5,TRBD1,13,CASSMDREETQYF
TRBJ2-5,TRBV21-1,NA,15,CASHHPWGLAVRRDF
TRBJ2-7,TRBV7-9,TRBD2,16,CSSSLGGSGISYEQYF
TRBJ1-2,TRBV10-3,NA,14,CAISSDAGNYGYTF
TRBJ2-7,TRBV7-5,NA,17,CARRANRQALGSYEQYF
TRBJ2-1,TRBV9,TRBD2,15,CASSVGLAVNNEQFF
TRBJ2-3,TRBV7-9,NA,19,CSSSSQLRVKKHSTDTQYF
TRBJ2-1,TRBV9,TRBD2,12,CASSATTGGQFF
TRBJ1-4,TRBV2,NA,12,CASSPAGEKLFF
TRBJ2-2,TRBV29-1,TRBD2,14,CSARTSPITGELFF
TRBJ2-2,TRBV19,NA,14,CASAERVSTGELFF
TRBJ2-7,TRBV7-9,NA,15,CSSSSPRTSRYEQYF
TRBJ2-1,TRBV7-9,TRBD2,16,CASSLQAGGSYNEQFF
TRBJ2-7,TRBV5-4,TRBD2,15,CASSLLAERHYEQYF
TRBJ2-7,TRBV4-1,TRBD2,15,CASSQGLAGKNEQYF
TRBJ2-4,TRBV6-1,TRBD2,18,CASSEASPAGVAKNIQYF
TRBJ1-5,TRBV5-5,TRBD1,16,CASSLSAGGFNQPQHF
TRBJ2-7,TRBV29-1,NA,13,CSVQAGFNYEQYF